This TCR beta chain appears in the sequencing data of a study of T cells in women clearing cervical HPV infection. Study as a whole: Controls' single incident HPV16 infection cleared within 12 months without precancer.

Sequenced by immunoSEQ multiplex PCR; TCRdb stores in-frame clones only, minus some. The sample data list about 14,000 clones. Study results and caveats: Cases and controls were distinguished at AUC about 0.79 by richness and V genes. CIN3+ cases had significantly higher TCR repertoire richness than controls, but evenness did not differ.

Concerning this clone: Its antigen is not identified. The sequenced fragment ends 3 residues before the CDR3 boundary, so the rest is inferred from the germline J gene.

The ends lost 6 bases at V and 10 bases at J; junction bases unmatched: 11. Germline assignment: CDR1 SGHVS and CDR2 FQNEAQ. The CDR3 extends over 16 amino acids. The chain recombines TRBV7-8 with TRBJ1-6; 11 positions agree with TRBD1. The sequence came from a woman between 18 and 70 years old with a cervical HPV16 infection that either progressed to CIN3+ or cleared (not recorded which). The sample consisted of blood buffy coat. The CDR3 sequence: CASRSAPGTGGSPLHF. CDR3 DNA (partial): TGTGCCAGCAGATCCGCCCCTGGGACAGGGGGATCACCC.